The 9 T cell receptor beta chains reported below all come from one sample, sequenced in a study of spatial heterogeneity in lung cancer. TCRdb re-called the 5' RACE reads with MiXCR, one entry per CDR3 protein. The sample shows about 75,000 distinct CDR3 sequences, about 14% of them seen only once. Noted time point: sample taken at primary tumor resection. Unsorted whole RNA samples from tumor, nontumor lung or frozen PBMC were sequenced. Specimen: PBMCs, collected at surgery. The source of these receptors is a male donor with early-stage non-small cell lung cancer.

In its sample, this clonotype was seen a few times. The chain recombines TRBV15 with TRBJ1-3, with TRBD1 as a possible D gene (6 bases). V was trimmed by 3 bases and J by 2 bases, leaving 17 bases between them. The germline CDR1 and CDR2 sequences are LNHNV and YYDKDF (reference sequence). The CDR3 covers 17 residues. CDR3 DNA: TGTGCCACCAGCAGTGACGGTGGGGGGGCAACTGGAAACACCATATATTTT. Its translation is CATSSDGGGATGNTIYF. Supplemented by reference TRBV15 and TRBJ1-3, the full variable domain reads DAMVIQNPRYQVTQFGKPVTLSCSQTLNHNVMYWYQQKSSQAPKLLFHYYDKDFNNEADTPDNFQSRRPNTSFCFLDIRSPGLGDTAMYLCATSSDGGGATGNTIYFGEGSWLTVV.

This rearrangement joins TRBV19 to TRBJ1-2; tentatively, D is TRBD1 (5 bases). Germline V lookup: CDR1 LNHDA, CDR2 SQIVND (reference sequence). The CDR3 is 15 residues long. The V gene lost 3 bases and the J gene lost 0 bases, with 11 bases spanning the gap. CDR3 DNA sequence: TGTGCCAGTAGTATGGGGACGGAAGCTAACTATGGCTACACCTTC. Amino acids: CASSMGTEANYGYTF.

This clonotype showed up many times. The V call is TRBV5-1, the J call TRBJ2-4; D ambiguous. From germline, CDR1 is SGHRS and CDR2 YFSETQ. The V end lost 0 bases, the J end lost 0 bases, and 13 bases lay between the germline ends. The CDR3 totals 17 residues. The CDR3 DNA follows: TGCGCCAGCAGCTTGGCCGACGGGTTCCTAGCCAAAAACATTCAGTACTTC. Its protein product is CASSLADGFLAKNIQYF.

This clonotype was counted a single time. V gene TRBV5-4 combines with J gene TRBJ2-1; TRBD2 aligns across 12 bases. The germline gives CDR1 SGHNT, CDR2 YYREEE (reference sequence). The V and J ends lost 3 bases and 0 bases, in that order; junction bases with no gene match: 7. CDR3 length equals 18 residues. The chain's CDR3 is CASSSTSGRPSSYNEQFF. The CDR3 region has the DNA TGTGCCAGCAGCTCGACTAGCGGGAGACCGAGCTCCTACAATGAGCAGTTCTTC.

In its sample, this clonotype ranks as medium-sized. The rearrangement joins TRBV5-6 to TRBJ1-2, with 8 bases that match TRBD1. V lost 3 bases to trimming and J lost 4 bases; unmatched junction nucleotides: 2. From germline, CDR1 is SGHDT and CDR2 YYEEEE. The CDR3 is made up of 13 amino acids. The CDR3 nucleotides read TGTGCCAGCAGCTCGGGACAGGCCTATGGCTACACCTTC. It specifies CASSSGQAYGYTF.

V is TRBV20-1 and J is TRBJ2-7, with 7 bases matching TRBD1. The junction had 9 bases not matched to a gene; V was cut back by 5 bases and J by 5 bases. Germline V CDR1 and CDR2: DFQATT, SNEGSKA (reference sequence). The length of the CDR3 is 13 residues. The CDR3 sequence: CSAFDRATHEQYF. The CDR3 nucleotides read TGCAGTGCTTTCGACAGGGCTACTCACGAGCAGTACTTC.

This clonotype was counted between two and nine times. The V call is TRBV20-1, the J call TRBJ2-1, with 12 bases matching TRBD2. Germline V gene lookup returns CDR1 DFQATT and CDR2 SNEGSKA (reference sequence). The V segment lost 7 bases and the J segment 7 bases; nucleotides outside the gene matches: 8. This CDR3 spans 14 amino acids. The CDR3 sequence is CSGKTSGSYNEQFF. Here the CDR3 DNA reads TGCAGTGGCAAGACTAGCGGGAGCTATAATGAGCAGTTCTTC.

This clonotype was picked up many times. V usage is TRBV18 and J usage is TRBJ2-7; the match to TRBD1 covers 10 bases. CDR1 and CDR2 from the germline V gene are KGHSH and LQKENI. The CDR3 covers 16 residues. With 5 bases clipped from V and 5 bases from J, the junction kept 12 bases outside the gene matches. The CDR3 sequence: CASSALGRQGADEQYF. DNA for the CDR3: TGTGCCAGCTCAGCACTGGGCCGACAGGGGGCGGACGAGCAGTACTTC.

This clonotype was observed at least ten times. The chain is built from TRBV29-1 and TRBJ2-5; D possibly uses TRBD1 or TRBD2 (5 bases each). V shed 5 bases and J shed 5 bases, with 15 bases lying between them. CDR3 length: 13 residues. Germline lookup yields CDR1 SQVTM and CDR2 ANQGSEA. The CDR3 DNA follows: TGCAGCGTTACGGGACGGGCAGTGGAGACCCAGTACTTC. It yields the protein CSVTGRAVETQYF. The variable domain in full, completed from reference TRBV29-1 and TRBJ2-5, reads SAVISQKPSRDICQRGTSLTIQCQVDSQVTMMFWYRQQPGQSLTLIATANQGSEATYESGFVIDKFPISRPNLTFSTLTVSNMSPEDSSIYLCSVTGRAVETQYFGPGTRLLVL.